These 10 T cell receptor beta chains were all obtained from the same sample, sequenced in a study of shared clonotypes between healthy human individuals. Generated by immunoSEQ multiplex PCR, the TCRdb table keeps only in-frame clones and is missing some. The data contain around 600,000 clones, approximately 97% of them singletons. The sequencing sample was made of naive CD4+ T cells sorted from blood. Specified subset: CD45RA+ positively selected. The receptors here all came from a woman aged 25 to 39 in good health.

The rearrangement links TRBV5-1 to TRBJ2-1; 15 bases agree with TRBD2. The V gene's germline CDR1 is SGHRS and CDR2 YFSETQ. This CDR3 region has 18 residues. The V and J ends lost 3 bases and 0 bases, in that order; junction bases with no gene match: 4. The CDR3 DNA reads TGCGCCAGCAGCTCGGGACTAGCGGGAGGAATCTCCTACAATGAGCAGTTCTTC. Translated, it gives CASSSGLAGGISYNEQFF.

The chain recombines TRBV19 with TRBJ2-3, with 10 positions matching TRBD1. Germline values: CDR1 LNHDA, CDR2 SQIVND (reference sequence). V was clipped by 3 bases and J by 1 base; unmatched bases: 1. There are 15 residues in the CDR3. The CDR3 is CASSIGTGGTDTQYF. The CDR3 DNA sequence: TGTGCCAGTAGTATTGGGACAGGGGGCACAGATACGCAGTATTTT.

The genes are TRBV27 and TRBJ2-3, with D maybe TRBD1 (5 bases). Per the germline V gene, CDR1 is MNHEY and CDR2 is SMNVEV (reference sequence). Deletions cut 9 bases from V and 10 bases from J, with 23 bases between. The CDR3 has 14 amino acids. CDR3 sequence (DNA): TGTGCCAGTTGTGACAGTCCAATCTCTAGGGCGCAGTATTTT. It yields the protein CASCDSPISRAQYF.

The rearrangement links TRBV27 to TRBJ2-7; D is ambiguous. Germline assignment: CDR1 MNHEY and CDR2 SMNVEV (reference sequence). Trimming pared 5 bases from V and 5 bases from J, leaving 16 bases between. The CDR3 has 14 amino acids. For the CDR3, the DNA is TGTGCCAGCAGTCCCCTAGGCAACCGACACGAGCAGTACTTC. This encodes CASSPLGNRHEQYF.

This chain links TRBV7-2 with TRBJ2-1, with 7 positions matching TRBD2. With 1 base clipped from V and 8 bases from J, the junction kept 8 bases outside the gene matches. Germline V gives CDR1 SGHTA, CDR2 FQGNSA. This CDR3 spans 15 amino acids. CDR3 DNA: TGTGCCAGCAGCTTAGGGACTAGAACCGCTGATGAGCAGTTCTTC. It encodes CASSLGTRTADEQFF. The whole variable domain, remainder taken from reference TRBV7-2 and TRBJ2-1, is GAGVSQSPSNKVTEKGKDVELRCDPISGHTALYWYRQSLGQGLEFLIYFQGNSAPDKSGLPSDRFSAERTGGSVSTLTIQRTQQEDSAVYLCASSLGTRTADEQFFGPGTRLTVL.

This clone is a singleton in its sample. CDR3 DNA sequence: TGTGCCTGGAGTGTATGGTTACTAGCGGGATCTTACAATGAGCAGTTCTTC. Its translation is CAWSVWLLAGSYNEQFF. The chain uses TRBV30 and TRBJ2-1, with 10 bases identical to TRBD2. Germline V gene lookup returns CDR1 GTSNPN and CDR2 SVGIG (reference sequence). The CDR3 contains 17 residues. Trimming removed 0 bases from V and 4 bases from J; junction bases left unmatched: 9. The entire variable domain, with the rest obtained from reference TRBV30 and TRBJ2-1, is as follows: SQTIHQWPATLVQPVGSPLSLECTVEGTSNPNLYWYRQAAGRGLQLLFYSVGIGQISSEVPQNLSASRPQDRQFILSSKKLLLSDSGFYLCAWSVWLLAGSYNEQFFGPGTRLTVL.

The chain uses TRBV9 and TRBJ2-5, with 7 bases fitting TRBD2. This CDR3 comprises 14 residues. Germline values: CDR1 SGDLS, CDR2 YYNGEE. The junction had 6 bases not matched to a gene; V was cut back by 2 bases and J by 5 bases. As DNA, the CDR3 is TGTGCCAGCAGCGTGGGGGGGAGTTTGGAGACCCAGTACTTC. Translation gives CASSVGGSLETQYF.

The chain has TRBV5-4 and TRBJ2-1, with a tentative D call TRBD2 (5 bases). This CDR3 is 15 amino acids long. The V gene lost 1 base and the J gene lost 0 bases, with 8 bases spanning the gap. Looked up from germline, CDR1 is SGHNT and CDR2 is YYREEE (reference sequence). The chain's CDR3 is CASSLNGGSYNEQFF. CDR3 nucleotides: TGTGCCAGCAGCTTGAACGGAGGCTCCTACAATGAGCAGTTCTTC.

The chain carries TRBV11-2 and TRBJ2-3, with D perhaps given as TRBD1 or TRBD2 (5 bases each). CDR1 and CDR2 from the germline V gene are SGHAT and FQNNGV. The CDR3 contains 15 residues. The V end lost 4 bases, the J end lost 7 bases, and 18 bases lay between the germline ends. The chain's CDR3 is CASSSPGKSGNTQYF. CDR3 DNA sequence: TGTGCCAGCAGCTCCCCGGGAAAATCAGGGAATACGCAGTATTTT. Variable domain in full (rest from reference TRBV11-2 and TRBJ2-3): EAGVAQSPRYKIIEKRQSVAFWCNPISGHATLYWYQQILGQGPKLLIQFQNNGVVDDSQLPKDRFSAERLKGVDSTLKIQPAKLEDSAVYLCASSSPGKSGNTQYFGPGTRLTVL.

The chain combines TRBV10-3 with TRBJ2-4; 9 bases are shared with TRBD2. The CDR3 runs 17 residues. The germline CDR1 and CDR2 sequences are ENHRY and SYGVKD. Trimming at V came to 5 bases and at J to 3 bases, leaving 11 bases not matched to a gene. The chain's CDR3 is CAISSLGGRAGKNIQYF. The CDR3, as DNA: TGTGCCATCAGTTCCCTGGGCGGGAGGGCCGGCAAAAACATTCAGTACTTC.